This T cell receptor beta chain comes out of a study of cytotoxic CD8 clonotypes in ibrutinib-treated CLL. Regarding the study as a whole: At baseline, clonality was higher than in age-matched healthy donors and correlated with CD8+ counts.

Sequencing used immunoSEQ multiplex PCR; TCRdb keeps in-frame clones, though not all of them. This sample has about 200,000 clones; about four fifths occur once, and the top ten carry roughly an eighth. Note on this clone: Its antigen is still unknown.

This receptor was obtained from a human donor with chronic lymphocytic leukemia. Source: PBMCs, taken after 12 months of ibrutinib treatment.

DNA of the CDR3: TGTGCCAGCAGCTTGGCGGTGGCGGGGGGAGGCACAGATACGCAGTATTTT. Amino acids: CASSLAVAGGGTDTQYF. The chain couples TRBV5-4 to TRBJ2-3; 8 bases are shared with TRBD2. With V trimmed by 0 bases and J by 1 base, 7 bases remained unmatched. The CDR3 covers 17 residues. Germline V gene lookup returns CDR1 SGHNT and CDR2 YYREEE (reference sequence).